This T cell receptor beta chain was captured in a study of shared clonotypes between healthy human individuals. Overall study findings and caveats: Despite large depth, sorted-subset datasets appeared incompletely sequenced. Clonotypes that were shared across a few donors made up around 4.6% of naive CD4 clonotypes.

The V end was cut by 0 bases, the J end by 4 bases, with 15 bases between. Germline CDR1 reads LGHNA; CDR2 reads YNFKEQ. The CDR3 is 16 residues long. As processed by the authors: Junction-only sequences without quality scores were provided by ImmunoSEQ, so filtering was different. Sequenced by immunoSEQ multiplex PCR; TCRdb stores in-frame clones only, minus some. V and J calls and clone size follow that table, whereas D and trimming were derived from the DNA. This sample yields 2 million to 2.5 million clones, of which over 90% are seen a single time; 0.35% to 0.45% belongs to the top ten. With respect to this clone: Its antigen remains unknown.

The rearrangement uses TRBV4-2 and TRBJ1-2; D might be TRBD1 (5 bases). Sequences were obtained from naive CD4+ T cells from PBMCs. Described subset: CD45RA+ positively selected. The TCR comes from a young man in good health. Some clones in this sample may be carry-over from other donors' samples. In DNA form, the CDR3 reads TGTGCCAGCAGCCAAGAGTGGGCCGGGGCAATCTATGGCTACACCTTC. Translation gives CASSQEWAGAIYGYTF.